These T cell receptor beta chains were read from a single sample in a study of OX40 agonist ivuxolimab in advanced cancers. Only in-frame clones appear in the TCRdb table, and some are missing; sequencing was by immunoSEQ multiplex PCR. The sample lists about 22,000 clones; more than 65% were seen once. This specimen consisted of CD4+ or CD8+ T cells sorted from blood, obtained in a trial of the OX40 agonist ivuxolimab. The receptors derive from an adult with an advanced solid tumor such as melanoma, head and neck, liver or kidney cancer. CDR3s include the opening cysteine and the closing phenylalanine or tryptophan. D genes are given only for firm matches. A clone size is listed for some rows: how often the clone was seen (once, few, many), or a class if it is expanded.

>TRBV5-6|TRBJ2-7|.|.
CASSLGGDTYEQYF
TGTGCCAGCAGCTTGGGCGGAGACACCTACGAGCAGTACTTC
>TRBV5-5|TRBJ1-2|.|.
CASSLSTAPNYGYTF
TGTGCCAGCAGCTTATCGACAGCTCCTAACTATGGCTACACCTTC
>TRBV6-9|TRBJ1-5|.|.
CASSFGQPSNQPQHF
TGTGCCAGCAGCTTCGGACAGCCTAGCAATCAGCCCCAGCATTTT
>TRBV7-8|TRBJ2-3|.|.
CASSLAYSLTTTDTQYF
TGTGCCAGCAGCTTAGCGTATTCCCTGACGACCACAGATACGCAGTATTTT
>TRBV7-2|TRBJ1-2|.|TRBD1
CASSLRTGGWMANYSYTF
TGTGCCAGCAGCTTAAGAACAGGGGGTTGGATGGCTAACTATAGCTACACCTTC
>TRBV14|TRBJ2-4|.|.
CASSSGGKNIQYF
TGTGCCAGCAGCTCGGGCGGCAAAAACATTCAGTACTTC
>TRBV7-9|TRBJ2-2|.|TRBD2
CASTRGGLAGAGELFF
TGTGCCAGCACCCGAGGGGGTCTAGCGGGAGCCGGGGAGCTGTTTTTT
>TRBV27|TRBJ1-5|.|.
CASSLGPHQPQHF
TGTGCCAGCAGTCTGGGACCCCATCAGCCCCAGCATTTT
>TRBV5-1|TRBJ1-2|.|.
CASSHPGGRPSNYGYTF
TGCGCCAGCAGCCACCCCGGTGGGAGGCCCTCTAACTATGGCTACACCTTC
>TRBV11-3|TRBJ2-2|.|TRBD1
CASSLGQGAGGELFF
TGTGCCAGCAGCCTTGGACAGGGGGCAGGCGGGGAGCTGTTTTTT
>TRBV7-6|TRBJ2-5|.|.
CASSSTGWGETQYF
TGTGCCAGCAGCTCTACAGGGTGGGGAGAGACCCAGTACTTC
>TRBV6-5|TRBJ2-7|.|.
CASSEVDSGYEQYF
TGTGCCAGCAGTGAAGTCGACAGCGGCTACGAGCAGTACTTC
>TRBV11-2|TRBJ2-7|.|.
CASSQSYEQYF
TGTGCCAGCAGTCAGTCCTACGAGCAGTACTTC
>TRBV7-3|TRBJ2-1|.|TRBD2
CASSLMLAGGPNSYNEQFF
TGTGCCAGCAGCTTAATGTTGGCGGGGGGTCCCAACTCCTACAATGAGCAGTTCTTC
>TRBV7-9|TRBJ2-7|.|.
CASSLDRSYEQYF
TGTGCCAGCAGCTTAGACAGATCCTACGAGCAGTACTTC
>TRBV5-1|TRBJ1-1|few|.
CASSLDPPGPKENTEAFF
TGCGCCAGCAGCTTGGATCCCCCAGGACCTAAAGAGAACACTGAAGCTTTCTTT
>TRBV19|TRBJ1-2|.|TRBD1
CASGLSGTEANYGYTF
TGTGCCAGTGGTTTATCCGGGACAGAAGCTAACTATGGCTACACCTTC
>TRBV10-1|TRBJ2-1|.|.
CASSGGLYNEQFF
TGCGCCAGCAGTGGGGGACTTTACAATGAGCAGTTCTTC
>TRBV10-2|TRBJ2-3|.|.
CASRGEARAQYF
TGCGCCAGCAGGGGGGAGGCCCGGGCGCAGTATTTT
>TRBV6-1|TRBJ2-7|few|.
CASSENPRSSYEQYF
TGTGCCAGCAGTGAAAATCCGAGGAGCTCCTACGAGCAGTACTTC
>TRBV27|TRBJ2-7|.|.
CASFSASYEQYF
TGTGCCAGTTTTAGCGCCTCCTACGAGCAGTACTTC
>TRBV18|TRBJ1-1|.|TRBD1
CASSPLGGTGTVNTEAFF
TGTGCCAGCTCACCGCTGGGGGGGACAGGGACCGTGAACACTGAAGCTTTCTTT
>TRBV11-3|TRBJ2-2|.|.
CASTRSGTGELFF
TGTGCCAGCACCAGGTCGGGGACCGGGGAGCTGTTTTTT
>TRBV15|TRBJ1-5|.|.
CATSRDMTGNQPQHF
TGTGCCACCAGCAGAGATATGACAGGCAATCAGCCCCAGCATTTT
>TRBV28|TRBJ2-7|.|TRBD2
CASSSASGRGMLFF
TGTGCCAGCAGTTCGGCTAGCGGGAGGGGGATGTTGTTCTTC
>TRBV6-1|TRBJ1-1|.|.
CASAREQVGTEAFF
TGTGCCAGCGCACGAGAACAGGTTGGGACTGAAGCTTTCTTT
>TRBV29-1|TRBJ1-2|.|.
CSVESGQDGYTF
TGCAGCGTTGAGTCAGGGCAGGATGGCTACACCTTC
>TRBV27|TRBJ1-4|.|TRBD1
CASSFLPPGRGRGEKLFF
TGTGCCAGCAGTTTCCTACCTCCGGGCAGGGGGCGCGGGGAAAAACTGTTTTTT
>TRBV18|TRBJ2-1|few|TRBD2
CASSDRLAGALRNNEQFF
TGTGCCAGCTCAGATCGCCTAGCGGGAGCATTAAGGAACAATGAGCAGTTCTTC
>TRBV5-1|TRBJ1-2|.|TRBD1
CASSLSGGNYGYTF
TGCGCCAGCAGCTTGTCAGGGGGCAACTATGGCTACACCTTC
>TRBV5-1|TRBJ2-2|.|.
CASSSNAGTTNTGELFF
TGCGCCAGCAGCTCCAACGCCGGGACAACGAACACCGGGGAGCTGTTTTTT
>TRBV19|TRBJ2-7|few|TRBD1
CASSIWSQGALEQYF
TGTGCCAGTAGTATTTGGAGCCAGGGGGCCCTCGAGCAGTACTTC
>TRBV5-4|TRBJ1-1|once|.
CASSRTGRNTEAFF
TGTGCCAGCAGCCGAACCGGACGGAACACTGAAGCTTTCTTT
>TRBV5-6|TRBJ2-2|.|.
CASSLMGPGELFF
TGTGCCAGCAGCTTGATGGGCCCCGGGGAGCTGTTTTTT
>TRBV27|TRBJ1-5|.|.
CASSLIRGQPQHF
TGTGCCAGCAGTTTGATTCGCGGGCAGCCCCAGCATTTT
>TRBV6-5|TRBJ2-6|.|TRBD2
CASSSPGRGGANVLTF
TGTGCCAGCAGTTCCCCCGGGAGGGGTGGGGCCAACGTCCTGACTTTC
>TRBV5-6|TRBJ2-7|.|TRBD2
CASSRTRGSYEQYF
TGTGCCAGCAGCCGGACTAGGGGCTCCTACGAGCAGTACTTC
>TRBV19|TRBJ1-5|.|.
CASSSPWTASNQPQHF
TGTGCCAGTAGTTCTCCTTGGACAGCTAGCAATCAGCCCCAGCATTTT
>TRBV19|TRBJ2-7|.|TRBD1
CASSIEGTGSYEQYF
TGTGCCAGTAGTATAGAAGGGACAGGCTCCTACGAGCAGTACTTC
>TRBV30|TRBJ1-4|.|.
CAWSRGMGIEKLFF
TGTGCCTGGAGTAGGGGGATGGGAATAGAAAAACTGTTTTTT
>TRBV6-1|TRBJ2-2|.|.
CAGREQKGAGELFF
TGTGCCGGCCGGGAACAGAAAGGCGCCGGGGAGCTGTTTTTT
>TRBV4-2|TRBJ1-5|.|.
CASSRQAVGDSNQPQHF
TGTGCCAGCAGCCGGCAGGCCGTTGGAGATAGCAATCAGCCCCAGCATTTT